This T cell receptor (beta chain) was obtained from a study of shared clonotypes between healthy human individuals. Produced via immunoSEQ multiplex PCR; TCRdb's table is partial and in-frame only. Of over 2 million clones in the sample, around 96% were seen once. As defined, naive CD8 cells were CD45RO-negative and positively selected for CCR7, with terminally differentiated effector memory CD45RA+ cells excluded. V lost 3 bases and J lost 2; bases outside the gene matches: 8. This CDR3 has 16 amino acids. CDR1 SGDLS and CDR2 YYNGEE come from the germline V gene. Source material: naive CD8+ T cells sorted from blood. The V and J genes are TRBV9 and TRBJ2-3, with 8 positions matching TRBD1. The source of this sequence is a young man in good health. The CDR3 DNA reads TGTGCCAGCAGCGCCGGACAGGGCCTCCCCACAGATACGCAGTATTTT. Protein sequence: CASSAGQGLPTDTQYF.